This TCR beta chain was recorded in a study of cytomegalovirus exposure and HLA in healthy donors (dated by TCRdb to the late 2010s). For context, the study as a whole: In an earlier analysis of 587 of the donors, about 270 Gb of sequence data and just under 120 million unique TCR beta sequences from about 190 million T cells were reported. All discovery cohort repertoires had been generated on a single sequencing platform. Besides the first cohort of roughly 640 subjects, a separate validation cohort made up of over 95 different subjects was used. Among about 390 genotyped donors of the cohort, an average of approximately 250,000 unique TCR beta nucleotide sequences were sequenced per donor, 15% to 20% of them non-productive. Both class I and class II loci were covered by HLA typing, at four-digit resolution. Rather than using new phenotypic data, the later analysis identified candidate immune exposures from TCR beta sequences and from how often those sequences occurred across donors. The number of donors typed differed by locus, with about 629-630 for A, B, C, DRB1 and DQB1, 522 for DQA1, 600 to 610 for DPA1, and around 450 for DPB1. To predict cytomegalovirus infection status, the study brought together high-throughput TCR immunosequencing, statistical association of individual TCRs with disease status, and machine learning. Genome-wide SNP genotypes for about 65% of the 666 donors were used in a later genetic analysis, which treated that subset as a discovery cohort. Five DR-DQ haplotypes were handled as single units for association and clustering, since linkage in the cohort was strong. An earlier analysis of roughly 580 of the donors used high-throughput TCR beta sequencing to judge whether each TCR beta V gene segment behaved as functional or pseudogenic. The study aimed to test whether signatures of past pathogen exposure could be identified by cataloging public T cell receptors. To study patterns of TCR occurrence, a later analysis re-analyzed previously published TCR beta repertoires from 500 to 850 donors and added high-resolution HLA genotyping. The study profiled the T cell repertoires of about 640 subjects by immunosequencing and related them to cytomegalovirus serostatus. Donor age, sex, ethnicity and CMV serostatus were collected together with the repertoire data. Approximately 310 gigabases of sequencing data and tens of millions of unique TCR sequences were included in an early release covering several hundred HLA-typed donors. Of the roughly 420 genotyped donors, 81% were placed in the genetic ancestry cluster associated with self-reported Caucasian donors. Overall study outcomes, separate from this receptor: The study listed 164 TCR beta chains as associated with cytomegalovirus. In a later analysis, HLA-associated TCR beta chains were found to be more clonally expanded and to have lower generation probabilities than equally common non-associated chains. According to a later analysis, TCR association rates differed among HLA loci, with DRB1 alleles showing the most associated TCRs and HLA-C alleles showing the fewest. The cohort was sequenced for TCR beta chains only, and without alpha or paired-chain data the features that could be detected were limited. Some IMGT-functional V segments, including TRBV6-2 and TRBV6-3, could not be distinguished by the 87-base-pair reads and were therefore excluded. A group of highly shared sequence variants was considered likely to be a technical artifact of the sequencing pipeline. A further reported finding was that TCR beta sequences accurately predicted the HLA-A and HLA-B alleles for most subjects in the first cohort. Most TCR sequences were observed very rarely across donors, whereas some public TCRs were present in many individuals. Because counts were too low, about 18 rarely observed V segments, including chromosome 9 orphons, were excluded from the earlier analysis of a few hundred of the donors. Because some donors lacked HLA typing at each locus, the association tests relied only on the typed subset. The presence/absence analyses assumed that sequencing depth was roughly uniform across donors, and that assumption may not be true. According to the authors, the approach could potentially be generalized to other disease states and immunological phenotypes. Specific HLA alleles were associated with roughly 16,000 TCR beta sequences at a false discovery rate of 0.05 in a later analysis. Strong co-occurrence of HLA alleles, especially DR and DQ, made assigning TCR associations to individual alleles difficult. A later genetic analysis associated a missense DCLRE1C variant with V-gene and J-gene trimming of TCR beta chains, and an independent cohort replicated the association. A few of the identified cytomegalovirus-associated TCR beta chains were confirmed in vitro to be specific for cytomegalovirus antigens. The only immune exposure information available for the cohort was CMV serostatus. In a later analysis, most CMV-associated TCR beta chains were found to appear HLA-restricted, with HLA associations seemingly driven largely by CMV exposure. Correlated functional status among segregating V segments might be attributable to linkage disequilibrium, but an unknown experimental factor could not be ruled out. Several of the top co-occurrence clusters appeared to be linked to parvovirus B19, influenza, CMV and Epstein-Barr virus, according to a later analysis. Compared with the 666-donor mean, donors in an Asian-associated ancestry cluster had fewer N-insertions in productive TCRs, according to a later genetic analysis. Cytomegalovirus status was reported to be diagnosed by the classifier with high specificity and sensitivity in both the original and validation cohorts. Broadly in line with IMGT annotations, most TCR beta V segments showed up in productive rearrangements about 90% or about 30% of the time in an earlier analysis of approximately 640 of the donors.

In total, just over 650 healthy bone marrow donors made up the cohort. Cohort members were all nominally healthy when sampled, although unrecorded immune exposures were likely present. The donor tested CMV seronegative, placing the donor among the 350 or so seronegative members of the cohort. Every donor gave a peripheral blood sample, and the peripheral blood mononuclear cells from that sample were used for TCR beta sequencing. The Qiagen DNeasy Blood Extraction Kit was used to extract genomic DNA from the blood cell samples. CDR1 and CDR2 are read off the germline V gene as MDHEN and SYDVKM. Inclusive of the bounding cysteine and phenylalanine, the CDR3 is 14 residues long. CDR3 DNA is the only sequence kept; it has 42 bases, read in frame from the first base. V has 9 bases trimmed and J has 5 bases trimmed; junction bases matching no gene number 11. This clone has only a few counts. This receptor's antigen is unknown. No base qualities exist here, and no much larger clone lies one base off it.

The library was made by the immunoSEQ multiplex PCR assay. A mixture of 60 forward primers for TCR Vbeta segments and 13 reverse primers for TCR Jbeta segments was used in the multiplex PCR. Amplification of the CDR3 region of rearranged TCR beta genes was performed with a multiplex PCR assay on genomic DNA. On the Illumina HiSeq System, the amplified TCR beta libraries were sequenced as 87-base-pair reads. In the authors' own workflow: Across the 670 or so repertoires, a later analysis counted about 81 million unique TCR beta chains, roughly 11 million of which were shared by at least two donors. To remove PCR and sequencing errors, raw reads were error-corrected and collapsed into unique sequences using a nearest-neighbor algorithm that merged closely related sequences. To assign V, D and J gene segments, CDR3 sequences were aligned to IMGT reference sequences. For a sequence to be retained, at least a six-nucleotide match to both a V gene segment and a J gene segment was required. A rearrangement counted as productive if the CDR3 had no stop codons and remained in frame with V and J, and every other rearrangement counted as non-productive. Following IMGT convention, CDR3 was defined as the stretch from the second conserved V-encoded cysteine to the conserved J-encoded phenylalanine. The earlier analysis of roughly 590 of the donors excluded any sequence lacking an unambiguous match to a single V gene segment. In an earlier analysis of some 590 of the donors, a V segment was called functional when productive rearrangements were above 56.7%, and segregating when the standard deviation between donors exceeded 5%. A statistical classification framework was built to diagnose cytomegalovirus status from the catalog of TCR beta chain sequences. V and J gene assignment, in a later analysis, came from comparing TCR nucleotide sequences with IMGT/GENE-DB human TR gene sequences. Using the TCRdist pipeline, a later analysis assigned CDR3 sequences along with most-parsimonious VDJ recombination scenarios. In a later analysis, each TCR beta chain was defined by its CDR3 amino acid sequence together with its V-gene family, and reads lacking a unique V-gene family were excluded. To address suspected cross-contamination and a sequencing artifact, a later analysis removed approximately 590 highly shared, low-generation-probability nucleotide sequences. A later analysis calculated a clonal expansion index for each public chain from normalized within-repertoire ranks of inferred template counts. A later analysis computed generation probabilities with a VDJ recombination model fitted to out-of-frame rearrangements, and checked the results against IGoR. Hypergeometric tests were used in a later analysis to score TCR-TCR, TCR-HLA and TCR-CMV co-occurrence, with a repertoire-size bias correction applied to the TCR pairs. In a later analysis, false discovery rates were estimated by permuting HLA or CMV assignments 20 times. A later analysis grouped co-occurring TCRs with DBSCAN, adding TCRdist sequence similarity when clustering within HLA-allele-positive subsets. Repertoires with fewer than 30,000 or more than 120,000 public chains, plus five repertoires with anomalous nucleotide sharing, were excluded from co-occurrence clustering. TCRdb holds this immuneACCESS table with in-frame rearrangements only. Some clones are missing; in checked studies, unresolved V genes explain under half, and the rest has no known cause. V, J and clone size were drawn from that table, and D and trimming were deduced from the DNA. This sample holds some 140,000 clones; 70% to 85% were observed only once. The ten largest make up around 1.9% of the sample.

The sample taken for sequencing was PBMCs. This chain joins TRBV28 to TRBJ2-5; the junction holds 8 bases that match TRBD2. This sequence originates from a man aged 30 to 39 in good health and CMV-seronegative. The CDR3 region: CASSNGGARETQYF. The DNA is as follows: TGTGCCAGTAGCAACGGGGGGGCGCGGGAGACCCAGTACTTC.